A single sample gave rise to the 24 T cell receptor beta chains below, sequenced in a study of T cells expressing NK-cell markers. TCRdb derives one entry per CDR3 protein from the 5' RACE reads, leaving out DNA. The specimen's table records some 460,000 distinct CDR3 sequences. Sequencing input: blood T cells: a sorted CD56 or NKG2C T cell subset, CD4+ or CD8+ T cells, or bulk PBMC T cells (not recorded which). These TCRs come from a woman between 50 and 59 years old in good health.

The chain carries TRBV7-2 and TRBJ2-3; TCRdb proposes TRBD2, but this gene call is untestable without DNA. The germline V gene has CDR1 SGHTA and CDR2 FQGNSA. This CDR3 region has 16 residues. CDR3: CASSLVWEGDVDTQYF. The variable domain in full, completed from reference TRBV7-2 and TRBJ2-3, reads GAGVSQSPSNKVTEKGKDVELRCDPISGHTALYWYRQSLGQGLEFLIYFQGNSAPDKSGLPSDRFSAERTGGSVSTLTIQRTQQEDSAVYLCASSLVWEGDVDTQYFGPGTRLTVL.

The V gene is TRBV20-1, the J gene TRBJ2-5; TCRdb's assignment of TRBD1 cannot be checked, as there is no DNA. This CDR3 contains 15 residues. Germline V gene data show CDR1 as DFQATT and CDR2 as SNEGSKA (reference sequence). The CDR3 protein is CSATRIGQGIETQYF.

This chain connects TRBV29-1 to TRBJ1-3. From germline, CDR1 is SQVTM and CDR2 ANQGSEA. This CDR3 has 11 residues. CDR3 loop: CSVVLLNTIYF.

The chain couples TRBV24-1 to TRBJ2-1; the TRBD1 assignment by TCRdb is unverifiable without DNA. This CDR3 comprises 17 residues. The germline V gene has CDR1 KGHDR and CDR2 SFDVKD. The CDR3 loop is CATSDQGSGSSYNEQFF.

The CDR3 loop is CASSSMLREEQFF. The chain carries TRBV5-1 and TRBJ2-1; without DNA, the TCRdb call of TRBD2 cannot be checked. This CDR3 region has 13 residues. Germline CDR1 reads SGHRS; CDR2 reads YFSETQ.

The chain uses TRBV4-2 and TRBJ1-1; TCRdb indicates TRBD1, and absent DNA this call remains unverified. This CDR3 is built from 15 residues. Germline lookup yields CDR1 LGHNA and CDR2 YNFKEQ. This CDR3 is CASLPSQAGGFEAFF.

The CDR3 here is CASSPLNEQFF. V is TRBV12-3 or TRBV12-4 and J is TRBJ2-1. The CDR3 is 11 residues long.

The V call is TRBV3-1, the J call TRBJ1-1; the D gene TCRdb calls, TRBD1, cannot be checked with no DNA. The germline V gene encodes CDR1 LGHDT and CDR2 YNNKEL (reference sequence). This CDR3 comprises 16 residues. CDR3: CASSDRRQGSHTEAFF.

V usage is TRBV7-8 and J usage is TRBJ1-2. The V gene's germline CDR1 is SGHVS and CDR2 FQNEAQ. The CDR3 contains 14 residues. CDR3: CASSLSDSLYGYTF.

The CDR3 loop reads CASKPSGTSFGELFF. The rearrangement uses TRBV12-3 or TRBV12-4 and TRBJ2-2; TCRdb's D call of TRBD2 is untestable without DNA. The length of the CDR3 is 15 residues.

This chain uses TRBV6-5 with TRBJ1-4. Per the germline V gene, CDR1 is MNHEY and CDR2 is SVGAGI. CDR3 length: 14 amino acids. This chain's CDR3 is CASRTTQINEKLFF.

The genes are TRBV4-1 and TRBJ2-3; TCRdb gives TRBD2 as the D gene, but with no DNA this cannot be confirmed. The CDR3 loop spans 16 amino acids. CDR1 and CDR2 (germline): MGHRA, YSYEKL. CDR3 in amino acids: CASSQDGGRDSDTQYF.

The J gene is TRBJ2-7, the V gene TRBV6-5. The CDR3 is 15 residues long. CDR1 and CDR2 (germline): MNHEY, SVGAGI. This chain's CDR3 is CASSYVPGRTHEQYF.

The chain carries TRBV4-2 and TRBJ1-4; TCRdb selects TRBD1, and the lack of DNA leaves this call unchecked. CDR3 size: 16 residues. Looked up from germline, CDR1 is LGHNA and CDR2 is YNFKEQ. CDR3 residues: CASSQDQGAGNEKLFF.

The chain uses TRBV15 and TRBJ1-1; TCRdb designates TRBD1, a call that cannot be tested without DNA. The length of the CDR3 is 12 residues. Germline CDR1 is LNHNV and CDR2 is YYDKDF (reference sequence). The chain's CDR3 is CATSRVGTGAFF.

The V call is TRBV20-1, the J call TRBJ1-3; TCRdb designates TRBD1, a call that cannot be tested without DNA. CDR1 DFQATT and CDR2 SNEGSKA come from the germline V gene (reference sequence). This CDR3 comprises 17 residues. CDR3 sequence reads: CSARDPGDRGLGNTIYF.

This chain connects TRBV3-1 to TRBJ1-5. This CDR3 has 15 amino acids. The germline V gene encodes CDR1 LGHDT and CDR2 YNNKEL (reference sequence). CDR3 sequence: CASSQGTRAGQPQHF.

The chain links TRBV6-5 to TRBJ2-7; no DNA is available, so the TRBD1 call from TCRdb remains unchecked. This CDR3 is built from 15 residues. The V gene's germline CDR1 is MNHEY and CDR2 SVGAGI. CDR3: CASSYSRGGGYEQYF.

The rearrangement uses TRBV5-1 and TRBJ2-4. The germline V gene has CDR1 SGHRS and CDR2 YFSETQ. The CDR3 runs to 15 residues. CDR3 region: CASSLISVPDNIQYF.

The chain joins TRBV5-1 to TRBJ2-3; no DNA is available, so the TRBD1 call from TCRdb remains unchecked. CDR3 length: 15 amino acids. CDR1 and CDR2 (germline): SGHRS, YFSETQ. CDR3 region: CASSTDTIYTDTQYF. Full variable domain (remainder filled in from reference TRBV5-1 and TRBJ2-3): KAGVTQTPRYLIKTRGQQVTLSCSPISGHRSVSWYQQTPGQGLQFLFEYFSETQRNKGNFPGRFSGRQFSNSRSEMNVSTLELGDSALYLCASSTDTIYTDTQYFGPGTRLTVL.

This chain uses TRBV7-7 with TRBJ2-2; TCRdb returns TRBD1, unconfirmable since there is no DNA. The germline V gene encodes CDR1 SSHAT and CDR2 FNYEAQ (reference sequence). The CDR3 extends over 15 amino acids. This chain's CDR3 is CASSSTGSMAGELFF.

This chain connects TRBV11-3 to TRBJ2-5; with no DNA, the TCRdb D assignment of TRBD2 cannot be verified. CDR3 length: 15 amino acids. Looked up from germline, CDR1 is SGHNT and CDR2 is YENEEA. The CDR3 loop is CASSLDMGLGETQYF.

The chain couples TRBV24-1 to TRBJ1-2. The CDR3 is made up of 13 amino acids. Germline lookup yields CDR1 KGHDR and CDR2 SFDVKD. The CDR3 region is CATSDNELSGYTF.

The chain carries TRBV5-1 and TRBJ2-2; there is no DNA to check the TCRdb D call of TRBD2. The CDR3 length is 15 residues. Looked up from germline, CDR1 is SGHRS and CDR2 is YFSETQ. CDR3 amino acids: CASSWIQGPTGELFF. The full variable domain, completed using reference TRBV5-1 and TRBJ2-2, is KAGVTQTPRYLIKTRGQQVTLSCSPISGHRSVSWYQQTPGQGLQFLFEYFSETQRNKGNFPGRFSGRQFSNSRSEMNVSTLELGDSALYLCASSWIQGPTGELFFGEGSRLTVL.